The entry below describes one T cell receptor (beta chain). Its antigen remains unknown. The CDR3 contains 13 residues. CDR1 and CDR2 (germline): SGHKS, YYEKEE (reference sequence). Using the 5' RACE reads, TCRdb records one entry per CDR3 protein without DNA. This repertoire includes around 200,000 distinct CDR3 sequences. The data belong to a study of monozygotic twins with inflammatory bowel disease. Points from the study as a whole: In these data, no single strong IBD-associated signal or clonotype received support. People with IBD had fewer clonotypes in common with others than healthy twins did, especially with disease activity. There was no way to distinguish the different T cell subtypes.

The chain has TRBV5-5 and TRBJ1-1. The sample was blood. The sequence was obtained from a human donor with ulcerative colitis or Crohn's disease, or a healthy co-twin of an affected twin (not recorded which). CDR3 protein: CASSLADDPEAFF.